A single T cell receptor beta chain is shown here with its context. Other nucleotide sequences from this sample produce the same CDR3. The data stem from a study of radiotherapy plus CTLA-4 blockade in lung cancer. Germline values: CDR1 MDHEN, CDR2 SYDVKM. This CDR3 region has 12 residues. V dropped 2 bases and J dropped 8; count of bases not matched to a gene: 1. Produced via immunoSEQ multiplex PCR; TCRdb's table is partial and in-frame only. The data show over 70,000 clones, around 86% seen once. This clonotype originated in a human donor with non-small cell lung cancer who had a partial response to radiotherapy plus ipilimumab. V usage is TRBV28 and J usage is TRBJ1-1, with 8 positions matching TRBD1. The starting material was peripheral blood, obtained from a patient treated with radiotherapy plus ipilimumab. This CDR3 reads CASSLRTGEAFF. DNA of the CDR3: TGTGCCAGCAGTTTACGGACAGGGGAAGCTTTCTTT.